This entry lists 23 T cell receptor beta chains sequenced from one sample in a study of OX40 agonist ivuxolimab in advanced cancers. Assay used: immunoSEQ multiplex PCR; TCRdb lists only in-frame clones, some missing. Of about 42,000 clones listed, 80% to 90% are singletons. The sample in question was CD4+ or CD8+ T cells sorted from blood, obtained in a trial of the OX40 agonist ivuxolimab. The receptor set was obtained from an adult with an advanced solid tumor such as melanoma, head and neck, liver or kidney cancer.

The chain combines TRBV7-9 with TRBJ2-7; 7 bases map to TRBD1. The CDR3 extends over 15 amino acids. V shed 5 bases and J 0 bases; nucleotides not matched to a gene: 7. Germline V gene lookup returns CDR1 SEHNR and CDR2 FQNEAQ (reference sequence). In DNA form, the CDR3 reads TGTGCCAGCAGCGCCCGGGACAGCAACTCCTACGAGCAGTACTTC. Its protein is CASSARDSNSYEQYF.

The table lists this clone with a few counts. For the CDR3, the DNA is TGTGCCAGCAGCGACGGTCCGTCAGGGGCTAATGAAAAACTGTTTTTT. It encodes CASSDGPSGANEKLFF. The V gene is TRBV7-9, the J gene TRBJ1-4; D may be TRBD1 (6 bases). The CDR3 has 16 amino acids. With 5 bases removed from V and 3 bases from J, the gap between germline ends came to 16 bases. Germline CDR1 reads SEHNR; CDR2 reads FQNEAQ (reference sequence).

This clone is deemed hyperexpanded. This rearrangement joins TRBV19 to TRBJ1-5, with 7 bases matching TRBD1. CDR3 length equals 14 residues. Germline values: CDR1 LNHDA, CDR2 SQIVND (reference sequence). J was trimmed by 6 bases and V by 5 bases; bases with no gene match: 7. CDR3 residues: CASSRTGAGQPQHF. CDR3 coding DNA: TGTGCCAGTAGTCGAACAGGGGCAGGTCAGCCCCAGCATTTT.

The chain couples TRBV7-8 to TRBJ2-7; TRBD2 matches at 12 bases. V dropped 5 bases and J dropped 3; count of bases not matched to a gene: 2. Germline-derived CDR1 and CDR2 are SGHVS and FQNEAQ. The CDR3 covers 14 residues. As DNA, the CDR3 is TGTGCCAGCAGCACGGGACTAGCGGGCTACGAGCAGTACTTC. Its translation is CASSTGLAGYEQYF.

V usage is TRBV7-9 and J usage is TRBJ2-7; D may be TRBD1 or TRBD2 (5 bases each). The CDR3 runs to 14 residues. Trimming shortened V by 6 bases and J by 6 bases, and 18 bases separated the two germline ends. Per the germline V gene, CDR1 is SEHNR and CDR2 is FQNEAQ (reference sequence). The CDR3 region has the DNA TGTGCCAGCAGTCCCCCGGGCCCGAGGGGCGAGCAGTACTTC. It encodes CASSPPGPRGEQYF.

The rearrangement links TRBV27 to TRBJ2-1, with 13 bases lining up with TRBD2. The CDR3 length is 17 residues. In germline, CDR1 is MNHEY, CDR2 SMNVEV (reference sequence). J gave up 9 bases and V 0 bases, and 8 bases lay outside the gene matches. CDR3 amino acids: CASSLSRLAGGLGEQFF. The CDR3 nucleotides are TGTGCCAGCAGTTTATCCCGACTAGCGGGGGGCCTCGGTGAGCAGTTCTTC.

The chain employs TRBV9 and TRBJ2-2, with 9 bases that match TRBD2. The CDR3 is 15 amino acids. CDR1 is SGDLS and CDR2 is YYNGEE in the germline V gene. V dropped 3 bases and J dropped 4; count of bases not matched to a gene: 4. The CDR3 region has the DNA TGTGCCAGCAGCGCGGCGGGAGGGGGCACCGGGGAGCTGTTTTTT. Translated, it gives CASSAAGGGTGELFF.

V gene TRBV2 combines with J gene TRBJ2-1, with 7 bases identical to TRBD2. Germline-derived CDR1 and CDR2 are SNHLY and FYNNEI. The V gene end was trimmed by 7 bases and the J gene end by 9 bases; junction bases not matched to a gene: 12. The CDR3 consists of 14 residues. The CDR3 reads CASIIGLGLSEQFF. As DNA, the CDR3 is TGTGCCAGCATAATAGGACTAGGTTTAAGTGAGCAGTTCTTC.

The rearrangement uses TRBV4-3 and TRBJ1-1; 7 bases are a match to TRBD1. J gave up 4 bases and V 3 bases, and 5 bases lay outside the gene matches. This CDR3 has 14 residues. Per the germline V gene, CDR1 is LGHNA and CDR2 is YSLEER. This CDR3 reads CASSHGQVGTEAFF. The CDR3 nucleotides are TGCGCCAGCAGCCACGGACAGGTGGGCACTGAAGCTTTCTTT.

The J gene is TRBJ2-7, the V gene TRBV5-1; 9 bases align to TRBD1. The CDR3 is 15 amino acids. The germline gives CDR1 SGHRS, CDR2 YFSETQ. The junction had 6 bases not matched to a gene; V was cut back by 0 bases and J by 5 bases. In DNA, the CDR3 is TGCGCCAGCAGCTTGGAAGGACAGGGGATGGACGAGCAGTACTTC. Protein: CASSLEGQGMDEQYF.

This rearrangement joins TRBV30 to TRBJ1-6, with no clear D. Per germline, CDR1 GTSNPN and CDR2 SVGIG (reference sequence). V gave up 5 bases and J gave up 7 bases, with 12 bases separating them. This CDR3 has 13 amino acids. CDR3 nucleotides: TGTGCCTGGGGCCAGATGGCAAATTCACCCCTCCACTTT. It translates to CAWGQMANSPLHF. The entire variable domain, with the rest obtained from reference TRBV30 and TRBJ1-6, is as follows: SQTIHQWPATLVQPVGSPLSLECTVEGTSNPNLYWYRQAAGRGLQLLFYSVGIGQISSEVPQNLSASRPQDRQFILSSKKLLLSDSGFYLCAWGQMANSPLHFGNGTRLTVT.

This clone was seen a few times. The rearrangement links TRBV29-1 to TRBJ1-2; possible D gene TRBD1, 6 bases. CDR1 is SQVTM and CDR2 is ANQGSEA in the germline V gene. The germline V and J ends were trimmed by 5 bases and 5 bases, with 18 bases remaining between them. The CDR3 runs 14 residues. The CDR3 DNA follows: TGCAGCGTTCCCCCCTCGGGTAGGGGGTATGGCTACACCTTC. This translates into CSVPPSGRGYGYTF.

The rearrangement uses TRBV5-5 and TRBJ1-2, with 7 bases aligning to TRBD1. V gave up 5 bases and J gave up 5 bases; unmatched junction bases: 9. Germline CDR1 SGHKS, CDR2 YYEKEE (reference sequence). This CDR3 contains 14 residues. This CDR3 reads CASSFDRAYYGYTF. The CDR3 coding sequence is TGTGCCAGCAGTTTTGACAGGGCGTATTATGGCTACACCTTC.

This chain uses TRBV25-1 with TRBJ1-2, with D possibly matching TRBD1 (6 bases). Germline V gene lookup returns CDR1 MGHDK and CDR2 SYGVNS. The CDR3 spans 16 residues. Trimming removed 0 bases at V and 4 bases at J, with 15 bases between. The CDR3 coding sequence is TGTGCCAGCAGTGAATATGAGGGGGGAAGTGGCTATGGCTACACCTTC. This gives the protein CASSEYEGGSGYGYTF.

This chain joins TRBV4-1 and TRBJ2-7; D is unclear. The CDR3 runs to 15 residues. CDR1 and CDR2 from the germline V gene are MGHRA and YSYEKL. With 0 bases removed from V and 2 bases from J, the gap between germline ends came to 11 bases. In nucleotides, the CDR3 is TGCGCCAGCAGCCAAGACCCAGTTTCCCCCTACGAGCAGTACTTC. As protein: CASSQDPVSPYEQYF.

This clone appeared a few times. This sequence joins TRBV7-9 and TRBJ1-1, with D possibly matching TRBD1 (6 bases). CDR1 is SEHNR and CDR2 is FQNEAQ in the germline V gene (reference sequence). The CDR3 contains 15 residues. Trimming took 4 bases from V and 4 from J, leaving 16 bases between them. The chain's CDR3 is CASSSRGAGGTEAFF. The CDR3 DNA reads as TGTGCCAGCAGCTCTCGGGGGGCTGGGGGCACTGAAGCTTTCTTT.

This chain links TRBV10-3 with TRBJ2-7, with D maybe TRBD2 (6 bases). Trimming cost V 2 bases and J 1 base, with 6 bases left between them. The germline CDR1 and CDR2 sequences are ENHRY and SYGVKD. The CDR3 consists of 13 residues. DNA of the CDR3: TGTGCCATCAGTGAGGGGGGGTCCTACGAGCAGTACTTC. Translated, it gives CAISEGGSYEQYF.

V is TRBV10-3 and J is TRBJ1-1, with 7 bases fitting TRBD1. CDR1 is ENHRY, CDR2 SYGVKD, per germline. V lost 2 bases, J lost 1 base, and 1 base stayed unmatched. The CDR3 contains 14 residues. CDR3 nucleotide sequence: TGTGCCATCAGTGAGCGGACAGGGAACACTGAAGCTTTCTTT. Protein product: CAISERTGNTEAFF.

The chain uses TRBV11-2 and TRBJ2-1; TRBD1 matches 10 bases. Unmatched junction bases numbered 11, after V lost 2 bases and J lost 13 bases. CDR1 SGHAT and CDR2 FQNNGV come from the germline V gene. This CDR3 is 15 amino acids long. The CDR3 here is CASSLWGDRGEEQFF. CDR3 bases: TGTGCCAGCAGCTTATGGGGGGACAGGGGTGAAGAACAGTTCTTC.

The V call is TRBV7-9, the J call TRBJ1-2; 9 nucleotides line up with TRBD1. The germline CDR1 and CDR2 sequences are SEHNR and FQNEAQ (reference sequence). Losses at the gene ends were 10 bases for V and 4 bases for J; bases not matched to a gene: 4. The CDR3 is 12 residues long. This CDR3 is CATWDRAYGYTF. CDR3 nucleotides: TGTGCCACCTGGGACAGGGCCTATGGCTACACCTTC.

The gene calls are TRBV2 and TRBJ2-7; D is possibly TRBD2 (6 bases). CDR1 and CDR2 (germline): SNHLY, FYNNEI. There are 11 residues in the CDR3. The V end was cut by 9 bases, the J end by 5 bases, with 11 bases between. The DNA for the CDR3 is TGTGCCAGGGGGGGTTCCCACGAGCAGTACTTC. It translates to CARGGSHEQYF.

The chain is built from TRBV2 and TRBJ2-7; 7 bases are shared with TRBD2. The junction had 5 bases not matched to a gene; V was cut back by 5 bases and J by 1 base. The CDR3 contains 14 residues. Per the germline V gene, CDR1 is SNHLY and CDR2 is FYNNEI. The CDR3 nucleotides are TGTGCCAGCAGTACCCGGGACTATTCCTACGAGCAGTACTTC. It encodes CASSTRDYSYEQYF.

The genes are TRBV2 and TRBJ2-2; 9 bases align to TRBD1. Germline CDR1 SNHLY, CDR2 FYNNEI. Trimming removed 6 bases from V and 1 base from J; junction bases left unmatched: 9. This CDR3 contains 17 residues. The CDR3 bases are TGTGCCAGCAGGGGGACTCGGACAGGGGAGAACACCGGGGAGCTGTTTTTT. Its translation: CASRGTRTGENTGELFF.